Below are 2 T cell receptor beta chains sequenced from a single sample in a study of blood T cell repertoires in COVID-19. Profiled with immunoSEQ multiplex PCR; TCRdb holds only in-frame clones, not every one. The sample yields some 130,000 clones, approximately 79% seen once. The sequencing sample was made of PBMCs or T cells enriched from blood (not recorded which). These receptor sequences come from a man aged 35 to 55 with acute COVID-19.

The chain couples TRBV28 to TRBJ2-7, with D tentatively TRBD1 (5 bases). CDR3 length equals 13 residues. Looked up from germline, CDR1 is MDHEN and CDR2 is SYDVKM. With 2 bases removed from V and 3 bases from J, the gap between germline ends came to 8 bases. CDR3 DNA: TGTGCCAGCAGTTTAAGGGGAAACTACGAGCAGTACTTC. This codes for CASSLRGNYEQYF.

The CDR3 here is CASISGRRGGYTF. CDR3 nucleotides: TGTGCCAGCATCTCGGGCCGAAGAGGGGGCTACACCTTC. The rearrangement uses TRBV28 and TRBJ1-2; D call uncertain. CDR3 size: 13 residues. Germline V CDR1 and CDR2: MDHEN, SYDVKM. V gave up 7 bases and J gave up 8 bases, with 17 bases separating them.